The rows below give T cell receptor beta chains drawn from one sample of a study of blood T cell repertoires in COVID-19. The table came from immunoSEQ multiplex PCR; TCRdb's copy has only in-frame clones and leaves some out. The table includes 230,000 or so clones, around 91% detected once. Sequencing input: peripheral blood. All receptors derive from a woman between 55 and 75 years old with COVID-19, enrolled during active disease. CDR3s include the opening cysteine and the closing phenylalanine or tryptophan. A D gene is named only where the DNA matches it firmly. A clone size is listed for some rows: how often the clone was seen (once, few, many), or a class if it is expanded.

clone_size | d_call | j_call | cdr3_length | v_call | cdr3_nt | cdr3_aa
NA | NA | TRBJ1-2 | 13 | TRBV4-3 | TGCGCCAGCAGCCAAGACAGGGCCAGTGGCTACACCTTC | CASSQDRASGYTF
many | TRBD1 | TRBJ2-7 | 15 | TRBV6-5 | TGTGCCAGCAGTTATCACCTACAGGGGTTAACTGAGCAGTACTTC | CASSYHLQGLTEQYF
few | TRBD1 | TRBJ2-7 | 13 | TRBV27 | TGTGCCAGCAAGGCGACAGGGGCGGACGAGCAGTACTTC | CASKATGADEQYF
NA | TRBD1 | TRBJ1-2 | 12 | TRBV7-3 | TGTGCCCGAGGACAGGGGGCTTATGGCTACACCTTC | CARGQGAYGYTF
NA | TRBD1 | TRBJ1-6 | 15 | TRBV19 | TGTGCCAGTAGTATTGGGACAGGGATTGATTCACCCCTCCACTTT | CASSIGTGIDSPLHF
NA | NA | TRBJ1-5 | 15 | TRBV6-2/TRBV6-3 | TGTGCCAGCAGTTGGGGGAGACAGGGCAATCAGCCCCAGCATTTT | CASSWGRQGNQPQHF
few | TRBD2 | TRBJ2-1 | 15 | TRBV5-1 | TGCGCCAGCAGCTTGGTCGGGGGGGCCTACAATGAGCAGTTCTTC | CASSLVGGAYNEQFF
NA | NA | TRBJ2-2 | 15 | TRBV2 | TGTGCCAGCAAAGGGGGTTTAGGGGACACCGGGGAGCTGTTTTTT | CASKGGLGDTGELFF
NA | TRBD1 | TRBJ2-1 | 13 | TRBV6-4 | TGTGCCAGCAGTGGACAGGGGGGCAATGAGCAGTTCTTC | CASSGQGGNEQFF
NA | TRBD1 | TRBJ1-1 | 15 | TRBV6-5 | TGTGCCACCAGACCCTGGGGACAGCAGAACACTGAAGCTTTCTTT | CATRPWGQQNTEAFF
NA | NA | TRBJ2-7 | 15 | TRBV9 | TGTGCCAGCAGCCCCCGGGGTATGGTGGGCTACGAGCAGTACTTC | CASSPRGMVGYEQYF
NA | NA | TRBJ2-1 | 12 | TRBV12-3/TRBV12-4 | TGTGCCAGCAGTTTGGGAGTCAATGAGCAGTTCTTC | CASSLGVNEQFF
NA | TRBD1 | TRBJ2-7 | 15 | TRBV6-2/TRBV6-3 | TGTGCCAGCAGTTACTCGACACAGGGGGCGAATGAGCAGTACTTC | CASSYSTQGANEQYF
NA | TRBD1 | TRBJ2-7 | 14 | TRBV6-5 | TGTGCCAGCAGTTATCAACAGGGGGCCTACGAGCAGTACTTC | CASSYQQGAYEQYF
NA | NA | TRBJ2-3 | 15 | TRBV5-1 | TGCGCCAGCAGCTTGTCCCCGGGTAGCACAGATACGCAGTATTTT | CASSLSPGSTDTQYF
NA | NA | TRBJ1-2 | 13 | TRBV19 | TGTGCCAGTAGGAAACAGGATCTCTATGGCTACACCTTC | CASRKQDLYGYTF
few | TRBD1 | TRBJ1-4 | 14 | TRBV7-9 | TGTGCCAGCAGCATCGGGACAGCTAATGAAAAACTGTTTTTT | CASSIGTANEKLFF
NA | TRBD1 | TRBJ1-2 | 11 | TRBV16 | TGTGCCAGCAGCCCACAGGGGGGCTACACCTTC | CASSPQGGYTF
NA | NA | TRBJ1-4 | 15 | TRBV6-5 | TGTGCCAGCGGAGGGGCGGGAGCAACTAATGAAAAACTGTTTTTT | CASGGAGATNEKLFF
NA | TRBD1 | TRBJ1-6 | 15 | TRBV6-5 | TGTGCCAGCAGTACTTACAGGGGCCCTAATTCACCCCTCCACTTT | CASSTYRGPNSPLHF
NA | TRBD1 | TRBJ1-6 | 13 | TRBV3-1/TRBV3-2 | TGTGCCAGCACCACAGGGGCTAATTCACCCCTCCACTTT | CASTTGANSPLHF
NA | NA | TRBJ1-2 | 13 | TRBV3-1/TRBV3-2 | TGTGCCAGCAGCCTCTCCGACAGCTATGGCTACACCTTC | CASSLSDSYGYTF
NA | NA | TRBJ1-5 | 17 | TRBV19 | TGTGCCAGTAGTATAAGTCAGGGATCGCCTAGCAATCAGCCCCAGCATTTT | CASSISQGSPSNQPQHF
NA | NA | TRBJ2-5 | 14 | TRBV28 | TGTGCCAGCAGTTCCTCCGGGATCCAAGAGACCCAGTACTTC | CASSSSGIQETQYF
NA | NA | TRBJ1-5 | 15 | TRBV3-1/TRBV3-2 | TGTGCCAGCAGCGAAACTCAGGGCCGCAATCAGCCCCAGCATTTT | CASSETQGRNQPQHF
NA | TRBD1 | TRBJ1-2 | 15 | TRBV6-5 | TGTGCCAGCAGTTATGACAGGGGAGGTAGCTATGGCTACACCTTC | CASSYDRGGSYGYTF
once | NA | TRBJ2-7 | 13 | TRBV27 | TGTGCCAGCAGTTACAGGCCCTCCTACGAGCAGTACTTC | CASSYRPSYEQYF
NA | TRBD2 | TRBJ2-3 | 16 | TRBV5-4 | TGTGCCAGCAGCCGCGCCGCGGGGGGCGGCACAGATACGCAGTATTTT | CASSRAAGGGTDTQYF
NA | TRBD1 | TRBJ2-1 | 14 | TRBV6-5 | TGTGCCAGCAGGGGGGGACAGGGGTTTGATGAGCAGTTCTTC | CASRGGQGFDEQFF
NA | TRBD1 | TRBJ1-2 | 13 | TRBV12-3/TRBV12-4 | TGTGCCAGCAGTCCGGCGGGACAGAGGGGCTACACCTTC | CASSPAGQRGYTF
NA | TRBD1 | TRBJ1-5 | 14 | TRBV6-5 | TGTGCCAGCCATGGACAGGTTAGCAATCAGCCCCAGCATTTT | CASHGQVSNQPQHF
few | NA | TRBJ1-5 | 14 | TRBV2 | TGTGCCAGCAGTGTCGGTCATAGCAATCAGCCCCAGCATTTT | CASSVGHSNQPQHF
few | NA | TRBJ2-5 | 13 | TRBV19 | TGTGCCAGTAGTGTGTCTCTGAGGGAGACCCAGTACTTC | CASSVSLRETQYF
NA | NA | TRBJ1-4 | 16 | TRBV2 | TGTGCCAGCAGTGAACTCCTGGGGGGAGCTAATGAAAAACTGTTTTTT | CASSELLGGANEKLFF
NA | NA | TRBJ1-5 | 15 | TRBV7-8 | TGTGCCAGCAGCCCTAATGGGCTTAGCAATCAGCCCCAGCATTTT | CASSPNGLSNQPQHF
NA | NA | TRBJ1-5 | 15 | TRBV9 | TGTGCCAGCAGCAATACGGGACAACCTAATCAGCCCCAGCATTTT | CASSNTGQPNQPQHF
NA | NA | TRBJ1-6 | 19 | TRBV5-1 | TGCGCCAGCAGCTTGGTTATGGGTACTGGGGACACTTATAATTCACCCCTCCACTTT | CASSLVMGTGDTYNSPLHF
NA | TRBD2 | TRBJ2-7 | 15 | TRBV5-5 | TGTGCCAGCAGAACCGCCGGGACTAGTTCCTACGAGCAGTACTTC | CASRTAGTSSYEQYF
NA | NA | TRBJ2-5 | 14 | TRBV19 | TGTGCCAGTAGTATTGTTGCGGGCGAAGAGACCCAGTACTTC | CASSIVAGEETQYF
NA | TRBD1 | TRBJ1-2 | 16 | TRBV5-1 | TGCGCCAGCAGCCCCACCCTTTCCGGGACAGGGGATGGCTACACCTTC | CASSPTLSGTGDGYTF
NA | NA | TRBJ1-1 | 13 | TRBV6-5 | TGTGCCAGCCGGGGGTCCTCGAACACTGAAGCTTTCTTT | CASRGSSNTEAFF
NA | TRBD2 | TRBJ2-3 | 17 | TRBV12-5 | TGTGCTAGTGCCTGGACTAGCGGGGGCCTTAACACAGATACGCAGTATTTT | CASAWTSGGLNTDTQYF
NA | NA | TRBJ1-1 | 12 | TRBV12-3/TRBV12-4 | TGTGCCAGCAGATGGGACTGGACTGAAGCTTTCTTT | CASRWDWTEAFF
NA | NA | TRBJ2-2 | 16 | TRBV10-3 | TGTGCCATCAGTGACGTGGGCGGCGGAGGCACCGGGGAGCTGTTTTTT | CAISDVGGGGTGELFF
NA | NA | TRBJ2-6 | 14 | TRBV5-8 | TGTGCCCTGGGAAGGGACACTGGGGCCAACGTCCTGACTTTC | CALGRDTGANVLTF
NA | NA | TRBJ1-4 | 16 | TRBV18 | TGTGCCAGCTCACTCTTCGACACGGCTACTAATGAAAAACTGTTTTTT | CASSLFDTATNEKLFF
NA | NA | TRBJ2-2 | 16 | TRBV7-3 | TGTGCCAGCAGCCAACGGGCCGGGCGGGACACCGGGGAGCTGTTTTTT | CASSQRAGRDTGELFF
NA | TRBD2 | TRBJ2-7 | 17 | TRBV7-2 | TGTGCCAGCAGCCTGGGACTAGCGGGCCCCCTGGGCTACGAGCAGTACTTC | CASSLGLAGPLGYEQYF
NA | NA | TRBJ2-5 | 10 | TRBV2 | TGTGCCAGCGAGCAAGAGACCCAGTACTTC | CASEQETQYF
NA | NA | TRBJ2-3 | 15 | TRBV4-1 | TGCGCCAGCAGCCAGGACTACTTTAGCACAGATACGCAGTATTTT | CASSQDYFSTDTQYF